The 16 T cell receptor beta chains presented below share a single source sample, sequenced in a study of blood T cell repertoires in COVID-19. Sequenced by immunoSEQ multiplex PCR; TCRdb stores in-frame clones only, minus some. In the table there are approximately 110,000 clones, around 87% of which are singletons. Input material: peripheral blood. The receptors were gathered from a woman older than 75 with acute or convalescent COVID-19.

The rearrangement joins TRBV27 to TRBJ1-1; D is perhaps TRBD1 (6 bases). Trimming pared 6 bases from V and 0 bases from J, leaving 11 bases between. Per germline, CDR1 MNHEY and CDR2 SMNVEV (reference sequence). This CDR3 is built from 14 residues. The CDR3 loop reads CASRDSPLNTEAFF. The CDR3 nucleotides read TGTGCCAGCAGGGACAGCCCATTGAACACTGAAGCTTTCTTT.

The V gene is TRBV4-1, the J gene TRBJ1-3, with unresolved D. V lost 0 bases and J lost 0, with 6 bases in between. Germline CDR1 reads MGHRA; CDR2 reads YSYEKL. This CDR3 spans 15 amino acids. CDR3 coding DNA: TGCGCCAGCAGCCAAGATCGGTACTCTGGAAACACCATATATTTT. It codes for CASSQDRYSGNTIYF.

The V and J genes are TRBV5-6 and TRBJ1-1; D is perhaps TRBD1 (5 bases). V was shortened by 4 bases and J by 3 bases, with 13 bases between the two germline ends. CDR1 is SGHDT, CDR2 YYEEEE, per germline. The CDR3 covers 14 residues. CDR3 DNA sequence: TGTGCCAGCAGCCATGCCGGGGGACACACTGAAGCTTTCTTT. Translating gives CASSHAGGHTEAFF.

This sequence joins TRBV29-1 and TRBJ1-2, with 9 nucleotides matching TRBD1. V gave up 7 bases and J gave up 7 bases; unmatched junction bases: 7. This CDR3 has 12 residues. CDR1 is SQVTM, CDR2 ANQGSEA, per germline. CDR3 in DNA: TGCAGCGCGGAGACAGGGGGTTCTGGCTACACCTTC. Its protein is CSAETGGSGYTF.

The CDR3 DNA is TGTGCGACCAAAGCGGGCGGGGCAGAAAGATTTAGCAATCAGCCCCAGCATTTT. It is translated as CATKAGGAERFSNQPQHF. The rearrangement joins TRBV19 to TRBJ1-5; possible D gene TRBD1, 5 bases. Per the germline V gene, CDR1 is LNHDA and CDR2 is SQIVND (reference sequence). The CDR3 covers 18 residues.

In DNA form, the CDR3 reads TGTGCCAGCAGCCCCCCAACGGCAACTAATGAAAAACTGTTTTTT. This codes for CASSPPTATNEKLFF. The chain is built from TRBV7-6 and TRBJ1-4, with unresolved D. The germline gives CDR1 SGHVS, CDR2 FNYEAQ. The CDR3 sequence is 15 residues long. Between the trimmed V and J ends, which lost 5 bases and 0 bases, there was a span of 10 bases. Combining the CDR3 with reference TRBV7-6 and TRBJ1-4 gives the whole variable domain GAGVSQSPRYKVTKRGQDVALRCDPISGHVSLYWYRQALGQGPEFLTYFNYEAQQDKSGLPNDRFSAERPEGSISTLTIQRTEQRDSAMYRCASSPPTATNEKLFFGSGTQLSVL.

The CDR3 sequence: CASSLGSNTEAFF. The DNA for the CDR3 is TGTGCCAGCAGCCTCGGGTCCAACACTGAAGCTTTCTTT. This chain uses TRBV11-2 with TRBJ1-1, with D hard to call. V lost 5 bases and J lost 2, with 9 bases in between. This CDR3 contains 13 residues. Per the germline V gene, CDR1 is SGHAT and CDR2 is FQNNGV.

This sequence joins TRBV3-1 (or the pseudogene TRBV3-2) and TRBJ1-2; D gene ambiguous. The V and J ends lost 4 bases and 3 bases respectively, with 9 bases between them. Germline V gene sequence: CDR1 LGHDT, CDR2 YNNKEL (reference sequence). The CDR3 spans 13 residues. The CDR3 here is CASSLTRYYGYTF. The CDR3 DNA reads TGTGCCAGCAGCCTTACGCGCTACTATGGCTACACCTTC.

The rearrangement links TRBV11-2 to TRBJ2-1; 8 nucleotides align to TRBD1. Germline CDR1 and CDR2: SGHAT and FQNNGV. Trimming cost V 5 bases and J 3 bases; bases outside gene matches: 6. The CDR3 runs to 15 residues. The CDR3 protein is CASSEDRVFYNEQFF. The DNA of the CDR3 is TGTGCCAGCAGCGAGGACAGGGTGTTCTACAATGAGCAGTTCTTC.

The V call is TRBV4-1, the J call TRBJ2-2, with TRBD1 identical over 7 bases. After removal of 1 base from V and 0 bases from J, the junction contained 5 bases not matched to a gene. Germline-derived CDR1 and CDR2 are MGHRA and YSYEKL. The CDR3 extends over 17 amino acids. DNA of the CDR3: TGCGCCAGCAGCCAAGCAACCGGGACAGCGAACACCGGGGAGCTGTTTTTT. It translates to CASSQATGTANTGELFF.

This clone was picked up one time. The chain has TRBV7-9 and TRBJ2-5, with 12 bases that match TRBD2. V lost 1 base to trimming and J lost 4 bases; unmatched junction nucleotides: 7. The germline V gene encodes CDR1 SEHNR and CDR2 FQNEAQ (reference sequence). This CDR3 spans 17 amino acids. CDR3 loop: CASSLGRLAGGTETQYF. The CDR3, as DNA: TGTGCCAGCAGCTTAGGTCGGCTAGCGGGGGGGACAGAGACCCAGTACTTC.

This clone was counted once. The chain links TRBV5-1 to TRBJ2-7, with TRBD1 identical over 12 bases. The CDR3 contains 15 residues. The V gene's germline CDR1 is SGHRS and CDR2 YFSETQ. J was trimmed by 5 bases and V by 3 bases; bases with no gene match: 6. CDR3 amino acids: CASSSGTGGANEQYF. CDR3 nucleotides: TGCGCCAGCAGCTCCGGGACAGGGGGCGCGAACGAGCAGTACTTC.

The chain links TRBV12-5 to TRBJ1-1; maybe TRBD1 (5 bases). Trimming removed 4 bases at V and 4 bases at J, with 16 bases between. Germline V lookup: CDR1 LGHNT, CDR2 FRNRAP. The CDR3 length is 15 residues. CDR3 loop: CASGWRVGGSTEAFF. The CDR3, as DNA: TGTGCTAGTGGTTGGAGGGTGGGGGGTAGCACTGAAGCTTTCTTT.

The CDR3 DNA is TGTGCCAGCAGCTTAGGTGGGGGCCCCCCAGATACGCAGTATTTT. Its translation is CASSLGGGPPDTQYF. V gene TRBV7-2 combines with J gene TRBJ2-3; D might be TRBD1 (6 bases). CDR1 is SGHTA, CDR2 FQGNSA, per germline. The V end was cut by 1 base, the J end by 4 bases, with 12 bases between. This CDR3 contains 15 residues. The whole variable domain, remainder taken from reference TRBV7-2 and TRBJ2-3, is GAGVSQSPSNKVTEKGKDVELRCDPISGHTALYWYRQSLGQGLEFLIYFQGNSAPDKSGLPSDRFSAERTGGSVSTLTIQRTQQEDSAVYLCASSLGGGPPDTQYFGPGTRLTVL.

The chain links TRBV18 to TRBJ1-1; maybe TRBD1 (6 bases). The CDR3 runs 12 residues. V was pared by 2 bases and J by 12 bases, with 13 bases between. CDR1 and CDR2 (germline): KGHSH, LQKENI. CDR3 DNA sequence: TGTGCCAGCTCACCAGGTGGCAGGGGAACTTTCTTT. This sequence encodes CASSPGGRGTFF.

This clone was recorded only once. The rearrangement uses TRBV1 and TRBJ1-2; TRBD1 is the table's D call, not checked against the DNA. TRBV1 is a documented pseudogene. The CDR3 totals 14 residues. The CDR3 sequence is CTSRGDSEDYGYTF. The CDR3 DNA is TGCACCAGCAGGGGGGACAGTGAGGACTATGGCTACACCTTC.